This T cell receptor beta chain comes out of a study of blood T cell repertoires in COVID-19. Study details: Samples of COVID-19 (acute and convalescent) were obtained from the United States, Italy and Spain.

Participant-reported clinical history was the basis for cohort assignment. Profiled with immunoSEQ multiplex PCR; TCRdb holds only in-frame clones, not every one. Of fewer than 400,000 clones listed, more than 75% are singletons. The source material was PBMCs or T cells enriched from blood (not recorded which). The clonotype was recovered from a man younger than 45 who had recovered from COVID-19.

The CDR3 DNA is TGTGCCAGTAGTATACCGGCGGGCGAGCAGTACTTC. It codes for CASSIPAGEQYF. The chain recombines TRBV19 with TRBJ2-7; the D gene is possibly TRBD2 (5 bases). Germline assignment: CDR1 LNHDA and CDR2 SQIVND (reference sequence). The CDR3 has 12 residues. With 2 bases removed from V and 6 bases from J, the gap between germline ends came to 8 bases.